Following are 8 T cell receptor beta chains from one sample sequenced in a study of T cell changes during pregnancy in multiple sclerosis (dated by TCRdb to the late 2010s). The library was prepared using the immunoSEQ multiplex PCR assay. Here the immuneACCESS table is served through TCRdb, limited to in-frame sequences with V and J called. Missing clones are a known gap in these copies; in checked studies unresolved V genes cover under half, and the rest lacks a known reason. Here the sample has under 130,000 clones; roughly 90% occur a single time. The ten largest clones take up around 3.5% of the sample. Sample: peripheral blood, taken after pregnancy. The origin of the receptors is a female donor with multiple sclerosis, enrolled in a pregnancy study.

The CDR3 reads CASSYGQGPSEQYF. The CDR3 DNA is TGTGCCAGCAGTTACGGGCAGGGGCCAAGCGAGCAGTACTTC. This chain uses TRBV6-5 with TRBJ2-7; perhaps TRBD1 as D (6 bases). Trimming shortened V by 2 bases and J by 6 bases, and 14 bases separated the two germline ends. The CDR3 contains 14 residues. Germline CDR1 MNHEY, CDR2 SVGAGI.

There are a few counts of this clone. The CDR3 region has the DNA TGTGCCAGCAGAGCGGACAGGGGGTTTGGACAGCCCCAGCATTTT. The encoded protein is CASRADRGFGQPQHF. This rearrangement joins TRBV2 to TRBJ1-5; TRBD1 matches at 10 bases. The V gene's germline CDR1 is SNHLY and CDR2 FYNNEI. Losses at the gene ends were 6 bases for V and 7 bases for J; bases not matched to a gene: 9. CDR3 length equals 15 residues.

This rearrangement joins TRBV7-9 to TRBJ1-2; D unclear. Germline V gene data show CDR1 as SEHNR and CDR2 as FQNEAQ (reference sequence). This CDR3 is built from 15 residues. With 5 bases removed from V and 4 bases from J, the gap between germline ends came to 17 bases. The CDR3 sequence: CASSLRLHGLYGYTF. CDR3 in DNA: TGTGCCAGCAGCCTCCGCCTTCATGGCCTCTATGGCTACACCTTC. The full variable domain, completed using reference TRBV7-9 and TRBJ1-2, is DTGVSQNPRHKITKRGQNVTFRCDPISEHNRLYWYRQTLGQGPEFLTYFQNEAQLEKSRLLSDRFSAERPKGSFSTLEIQRTEQGDSAMYLCASSLRLHGLYGYTFGSGTRLTVV.

This sequence joins TRBV7-9 and TRBJ1-1; 7 bases map to TRBD1. V dropped 6 bases and J dropped 8; count of bases not matched to a gene: 12. Germline V gives CDR1 SEHNR, CDR2 FQNEAQ (reference sequence). This CDR3 comprises 14 residues. The CDR3 DNA reads as TGTGCCAGCAGGTTGGGACAGCACCCCGCCGAAGCTTTCTTT. Protein: CASRLGQHPAEAFF.

The chain recombines TRBV6-1 with TRBJ2-2; D call uncertain. The germline V gene encodes CDR1 MNHNS and CDR2 SASEGT. CDR3 length: 13 amino acids. Trimming took 6 bases from V and 1 from J, leaving 6 bases between them. CDR3 DNA sequence: TGTGCCAGCAGGTCAGGGAACACCGGGGAGCTGTTTTTT. Translated: CASRSGNTGELFF.

The chain combines TRBV5-4 with TRBJ1-2; a weak D match, TRBD1 (6 bases). With 2 bases removed from V and 9 bases from J, the gap between germline ends came to 14 bases. Germline V gene sequence: CDR1 SGHNT, CDR2 YYREEE (reference sequence). The CDR3 sequence is 13 residues long. The CDR3 spells CASSLQGQKSYTF. In DNA, the CDR3 is TGTGCCAGCAGCTTACAGGGCCAAAAGAGCTACACCTTC. The full variable domain, completed using reference TRBV5-4 and TRBJ1-2, is ETGVTQSPTHLIKTRGQQVTLRCSSQSGHNTVSWYQQALGQGPQFIFQYYREEENGRGNFPPRFSGLQFPNYSSELNVNALELDDSALYLCASSLQGQKSYTFGSGTRLTVV.

The rearrangement uses TRBV5-1 and TRBJ1-2, with D perhaps matching TRBD1 (5 bases). CDR1 is SGHRS, CDR2 YFSETQ, per germline. CDR3 length equals 14 residues. V shed 6 bases and J shed 2 bases, with 14 bases lying between them. The CDR3 loop reads CASTTDRINYGYTF. The CDR3 nucleotides read TGCGCCAGCACGACAGACAGAATCAACTATGGCTACACCTTC. Drawing the rest from reference TRBV5-1 and TRBJ1-2, the complete variable domain is KAGVTQTPRYLIKTRGQQVTLSCSPISGHRSVSWYQQTPGQGLQFLFEYFSETQRNKGNFPGRFSGRQFSNSRSEMNVSTLELGDSALYLCASTTDRINYGYTFGSGTRLTVV.

The chain combines TRBV2 with TRBJ2-7; D not resolved. V was cut by 1 base and J by 3 bases, with 10 bases left in between. Per germline, CDR1 SNHLY and CDR2 FYNNEI. The CDR3 length is 14 residues. CDR3 sequence (DNA): TGTGCCAGCAGTGAAGACTTATCGTACTACGAGCAGTACTTC. It translates to CASSEDLSYYEQYF.